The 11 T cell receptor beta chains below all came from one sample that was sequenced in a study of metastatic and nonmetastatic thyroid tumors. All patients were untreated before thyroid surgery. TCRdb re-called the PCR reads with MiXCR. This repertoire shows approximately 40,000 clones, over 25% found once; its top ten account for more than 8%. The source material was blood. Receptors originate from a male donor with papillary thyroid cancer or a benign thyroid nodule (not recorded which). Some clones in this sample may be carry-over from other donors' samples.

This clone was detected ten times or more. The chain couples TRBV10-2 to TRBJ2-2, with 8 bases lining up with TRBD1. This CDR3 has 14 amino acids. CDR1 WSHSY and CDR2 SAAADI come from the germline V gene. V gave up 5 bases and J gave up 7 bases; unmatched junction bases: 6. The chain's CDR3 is CASSLGQGGGELFF. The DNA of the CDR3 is TGCGCCAGCAGTCTCGGACAGGGCGGCGGGGAGCTGTTTTTT.

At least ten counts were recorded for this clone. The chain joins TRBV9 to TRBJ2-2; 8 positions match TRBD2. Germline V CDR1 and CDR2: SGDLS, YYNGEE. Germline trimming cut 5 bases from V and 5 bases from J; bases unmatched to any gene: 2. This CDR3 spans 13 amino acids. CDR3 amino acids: CASSRGGTGELFF. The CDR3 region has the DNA TGTGCCAGCAGTCGGGGGGGGACCGGGGAGCTGTTTTTT.

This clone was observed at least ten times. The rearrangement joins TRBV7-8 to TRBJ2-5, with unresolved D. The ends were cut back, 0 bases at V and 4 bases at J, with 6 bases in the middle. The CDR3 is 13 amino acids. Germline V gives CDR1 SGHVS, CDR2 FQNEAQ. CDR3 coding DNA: TGTGCCAGCAGCTTAGCAGGGATAGAGACCCAGTACTTC. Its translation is CASSLAGIETQYF.

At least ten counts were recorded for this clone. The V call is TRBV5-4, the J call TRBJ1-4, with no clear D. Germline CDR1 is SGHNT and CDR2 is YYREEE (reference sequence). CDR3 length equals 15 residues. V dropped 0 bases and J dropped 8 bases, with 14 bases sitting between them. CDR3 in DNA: TGTGCCAGCAGCTTGGGAACAGCGCGGCGGGAAAAACTGTTTTTT. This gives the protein CASSLGTARREKLFF.

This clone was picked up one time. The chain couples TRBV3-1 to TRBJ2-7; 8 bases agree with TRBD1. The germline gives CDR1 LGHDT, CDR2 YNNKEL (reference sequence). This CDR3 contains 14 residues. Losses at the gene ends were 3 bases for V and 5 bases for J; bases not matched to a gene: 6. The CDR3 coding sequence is TGTGCCAGCAGCCACCGGGACAGGTCCGACGAGCAGTACTTC. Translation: CASSHRDRSDEQYF.

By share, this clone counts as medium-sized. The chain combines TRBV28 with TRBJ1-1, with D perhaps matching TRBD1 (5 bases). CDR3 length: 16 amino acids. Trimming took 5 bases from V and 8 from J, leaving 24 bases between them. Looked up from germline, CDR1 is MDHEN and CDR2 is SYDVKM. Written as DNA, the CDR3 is TGTGCCAGCAGTATAATACCACGGGGCCGCCGGACCGAAGCTTTCTTT. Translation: CASSIIPRGRRTEAFF.

CDR3 nucleotide sequence: TGTGCCAGCAGCTTAAGAAGCTCGACTAGCGGATCTTACAATGAGCAGTTCTTC. It is translated as CASSLRSSTSGSYNEQFF. The chain uses TRBV7-6 and TRBJ2-1, with TRBD2 matching 9 bases. This CDR3 comprises 18 residues. Trimming took 2 bases from V and 4 from J; bases not matched to a gene: 12. Germline lookup yields CDR1 SGHVS and CDR2 FNYEAQ.

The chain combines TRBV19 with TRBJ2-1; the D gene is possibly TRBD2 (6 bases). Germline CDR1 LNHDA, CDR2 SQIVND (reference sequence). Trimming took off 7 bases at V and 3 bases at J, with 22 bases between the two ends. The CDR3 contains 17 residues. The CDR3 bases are TGTGCCAGTAAAAATCCAGCGGGCCTAAGCTGCTACAATGAGCAGTTCTTC. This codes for CASKNPAGLSCYNEQFF.

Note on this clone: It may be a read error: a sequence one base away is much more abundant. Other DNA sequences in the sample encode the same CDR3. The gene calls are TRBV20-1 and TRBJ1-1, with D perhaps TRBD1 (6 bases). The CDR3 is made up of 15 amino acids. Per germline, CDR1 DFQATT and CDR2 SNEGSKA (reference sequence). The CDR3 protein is CRARERGRGAGEAFF. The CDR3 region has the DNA TGCCGTGCCCGCGAGCGGGGTAGGGGGGCGGGTGAAGCTTTCTTT.

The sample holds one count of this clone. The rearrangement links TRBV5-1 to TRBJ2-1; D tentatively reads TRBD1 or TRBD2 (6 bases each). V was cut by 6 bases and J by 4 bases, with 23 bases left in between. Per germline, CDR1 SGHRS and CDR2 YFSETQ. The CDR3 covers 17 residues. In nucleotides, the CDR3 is TGCGCCAGCACCTCAGACAGGAGCGGGTACCCATACAATGAGCAGTTCTTC. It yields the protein CASTSDRSGYPYNEQFF.

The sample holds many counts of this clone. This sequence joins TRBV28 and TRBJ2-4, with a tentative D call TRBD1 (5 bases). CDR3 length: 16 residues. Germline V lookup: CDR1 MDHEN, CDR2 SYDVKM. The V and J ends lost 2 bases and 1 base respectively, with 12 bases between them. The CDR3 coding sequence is TGTGCCAGCAGTTTAGGGCATCGACAGGCCAAAAACATTCAGTACTTC. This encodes CASSLGHRQAKNIQYF.